This record covers a single TCR beta chain. Germline CDR1 is SGHVS and CDR2 is FQNEAQ. CDR3 length: 14 residues. Trimming took 5 bases from V and 4 from J; bases not matched to a gene: 7. Under the authors' procedure: Reference gene primer amplification yielded estimated nucleated cell counts. Assay: immunoSEQ multiplex PCR; the TCRdb copy retains only in-frame clones and omits some. D and trimming come from the DNA, and the V and J calls and clone size come from that table. Among approximately 180,000 clones listed, 80% to 90% were seen once. This record comes from a study of blood T cell repertoires in COVID-19. Across the whole study: PBMCs, B-cell-depleted T cells, or T cells were the source of the cDNA or gDNA that made up the material.

The sequence derives from a human donor with active or convalescent COVID-19. The donor label of this sample is uncertain. V and J are TRBV7-8 and TRBJ1-2, with TRBD1 matching 7 bases. The sequenced sample was peripheral blood. CDR3 sequence: CASSPLGQFYGYTF. CDR3 DNA sequence: TGTGCCAGCAGCCCTCTGGGACAGTTCTATGGCTACACCTTC.